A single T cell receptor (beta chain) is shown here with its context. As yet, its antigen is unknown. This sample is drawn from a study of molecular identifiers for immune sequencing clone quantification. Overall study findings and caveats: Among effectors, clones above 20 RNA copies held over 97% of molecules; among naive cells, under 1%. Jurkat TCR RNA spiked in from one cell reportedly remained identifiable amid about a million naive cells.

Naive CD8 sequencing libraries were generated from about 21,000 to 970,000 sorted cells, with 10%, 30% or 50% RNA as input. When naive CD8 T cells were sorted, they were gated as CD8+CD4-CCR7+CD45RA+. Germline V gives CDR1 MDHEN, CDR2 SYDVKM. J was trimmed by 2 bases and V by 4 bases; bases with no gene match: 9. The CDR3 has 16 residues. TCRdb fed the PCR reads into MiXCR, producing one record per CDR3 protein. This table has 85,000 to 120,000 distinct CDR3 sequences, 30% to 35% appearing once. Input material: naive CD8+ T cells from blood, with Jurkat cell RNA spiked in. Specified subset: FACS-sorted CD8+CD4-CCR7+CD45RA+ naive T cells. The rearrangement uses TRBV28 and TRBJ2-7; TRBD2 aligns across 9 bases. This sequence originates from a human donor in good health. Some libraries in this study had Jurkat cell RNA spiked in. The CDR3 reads CASSYSTSGIPYEQYF. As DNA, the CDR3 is TGTGCCAGCAGTTACTCGACTAGCGGAATTCCCTACGAGCAGTACTTC.